These 2 T cell receptor beta chains originate from one sample sequenced in a study of technical replicates of blood from a few donors. The method was immunoSEQ multiplex PCR; TCRdb's version includes in-frame clones alone and lacks a portion of them. The sample records around 83,000 clones, around 90% being singletons. Sequenced sample: T cells isolated from PBMCs. The receptors were sampled from a human donor in good health.

This clone was seen once. This chain connects TRBV5-4 to TRBJ1-1; the D is unclear. V was pared by 4 bases and J by 1 base, with 14 bases between. The CDR3 has 15 amino acids. The germline V gene has CDR1 SGHNT and CDR2 YYREEE (reference sequence). CDR3 region: CASSLKNSRNTEAFF. CDR3 nucleotide sequence: TGTGCCAGCAGCCTAAAGAACTCAAGGAACACTGAAGCTTTCTTT.

The chain employs TRBV27 and TRBJ1-2; D is unclear. This CDR3 comprises 13 residues. V lost 4 bases to trimming and J lost 5 bases, with 11 bases between them. Germline values: CDR1 MNHEY, CDR2 SMNVEV (reference sequence). Here the CDR3 DNA reads TGTGCCAGCAGTTCATCAGCGGTTTATGGCTACACCTTC. It is translated as CASSSSAVYGYTF.